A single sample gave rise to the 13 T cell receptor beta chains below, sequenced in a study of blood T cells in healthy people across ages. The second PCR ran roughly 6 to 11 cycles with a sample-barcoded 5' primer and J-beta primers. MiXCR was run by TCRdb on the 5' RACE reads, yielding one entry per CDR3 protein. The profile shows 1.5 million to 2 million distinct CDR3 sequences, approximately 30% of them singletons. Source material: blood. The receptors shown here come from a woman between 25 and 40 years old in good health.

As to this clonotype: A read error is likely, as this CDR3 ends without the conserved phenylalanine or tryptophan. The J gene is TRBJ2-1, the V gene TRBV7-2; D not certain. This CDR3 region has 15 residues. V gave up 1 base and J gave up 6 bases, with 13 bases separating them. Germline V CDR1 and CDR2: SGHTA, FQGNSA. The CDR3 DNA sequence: TGTGCCAGCAGCTTAGGCCCTGCTAGATTCAATGAGCAGTTCATC. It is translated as CASSLGPARFNEQFI.

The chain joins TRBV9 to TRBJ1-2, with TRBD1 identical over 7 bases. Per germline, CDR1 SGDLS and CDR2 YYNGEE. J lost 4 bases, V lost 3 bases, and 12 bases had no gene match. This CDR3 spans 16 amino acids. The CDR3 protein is CASSAVSGQAFYGYTF. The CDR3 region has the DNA TGTGCCAGCAGCGCGGTCTCAGGACAGGCCTTCTATGGCTACACCTTC. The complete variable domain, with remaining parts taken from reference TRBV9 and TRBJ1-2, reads DSGVTQTPKHLITATGQRVTLRCSPRSGDLSVYWYQQSLDQGLQFLIQYYNGEERAKGNILERFSAQQFPDLHSELNLSSLELGDSALYFCASSAVSGQAFYGYTFGSGTRLTVV.

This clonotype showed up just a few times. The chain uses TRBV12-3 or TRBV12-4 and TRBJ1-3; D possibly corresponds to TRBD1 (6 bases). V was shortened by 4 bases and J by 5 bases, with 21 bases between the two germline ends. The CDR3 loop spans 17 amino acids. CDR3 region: CASSSSATGKSRNTIYF. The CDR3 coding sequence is TGTGCCAGCAGTTCTTCTGCCACAGGGAAGTCACGAAACACCATATATTTT.

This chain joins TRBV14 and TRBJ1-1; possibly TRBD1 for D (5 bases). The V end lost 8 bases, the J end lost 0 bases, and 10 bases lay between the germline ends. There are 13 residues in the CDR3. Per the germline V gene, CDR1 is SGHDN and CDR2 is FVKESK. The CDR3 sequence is CASQTELNTEAFF. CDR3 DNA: TGTGCCAGCCAGACAGAGTTGAACACTGAAGCTTTCTTT.

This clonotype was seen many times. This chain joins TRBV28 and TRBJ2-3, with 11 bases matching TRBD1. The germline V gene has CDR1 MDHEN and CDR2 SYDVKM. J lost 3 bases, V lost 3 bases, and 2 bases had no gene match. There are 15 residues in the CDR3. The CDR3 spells CASSFGTGGTDTQYF. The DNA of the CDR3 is TGTGCCAGCAGTTTCGGGACAGGGGGAACAGATACGCAGTATTTT.

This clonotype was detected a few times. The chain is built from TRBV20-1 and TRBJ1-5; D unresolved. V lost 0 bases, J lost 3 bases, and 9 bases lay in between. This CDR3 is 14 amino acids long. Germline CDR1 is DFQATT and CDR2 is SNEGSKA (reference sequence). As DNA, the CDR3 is TGCAGTGCTAGAGATATGGGGAACAATCAGCCCCAGCATTTT. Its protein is CSARDMGNNQPQHF.

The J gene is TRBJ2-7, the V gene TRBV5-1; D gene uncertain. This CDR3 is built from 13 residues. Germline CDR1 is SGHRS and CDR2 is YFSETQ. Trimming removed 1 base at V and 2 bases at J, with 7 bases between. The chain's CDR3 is CASSLTRPYEQYF. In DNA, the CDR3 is TGCGCCAGCAGCTTGACACGACCCTACGAGCAGTACTTC.

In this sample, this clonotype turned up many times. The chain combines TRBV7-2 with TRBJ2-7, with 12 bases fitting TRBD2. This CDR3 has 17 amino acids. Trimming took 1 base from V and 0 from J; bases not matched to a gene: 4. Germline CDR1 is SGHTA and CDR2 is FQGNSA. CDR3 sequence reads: CASSLGGLAGSSYEQYF. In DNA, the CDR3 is TGTGCCAGCAGCTTAGGGGGACTAGCGGGCAGCTCCTACGAGCAGTACTTC.

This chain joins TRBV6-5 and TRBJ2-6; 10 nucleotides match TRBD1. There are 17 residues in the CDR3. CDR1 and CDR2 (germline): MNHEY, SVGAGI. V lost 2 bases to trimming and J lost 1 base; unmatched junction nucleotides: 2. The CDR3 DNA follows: TGTGCCAGCAGTTACAAGGGACAGGGGTCTGGGGCCAACGTCCTGACTTTC. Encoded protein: CASSYKGQGSGANVLTF.

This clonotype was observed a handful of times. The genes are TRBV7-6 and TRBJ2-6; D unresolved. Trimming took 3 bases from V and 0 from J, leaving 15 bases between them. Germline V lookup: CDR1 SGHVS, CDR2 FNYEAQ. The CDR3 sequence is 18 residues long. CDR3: CASSFKLQSLSGANVLTF. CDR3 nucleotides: TGTGCCAGCAGCTTTAAACTCCAGTCCCTCTCTGGGGCCAACGTCCTGACTTTC.

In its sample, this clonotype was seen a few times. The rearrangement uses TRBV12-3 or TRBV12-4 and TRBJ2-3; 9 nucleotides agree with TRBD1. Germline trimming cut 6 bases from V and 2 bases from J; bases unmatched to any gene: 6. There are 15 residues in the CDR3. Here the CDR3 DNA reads TGTGCCAGCAGCCCCGGGACAGGGCCCACAGATACGCAGTATTTT. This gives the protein CASSPGTGPTDTQYF.

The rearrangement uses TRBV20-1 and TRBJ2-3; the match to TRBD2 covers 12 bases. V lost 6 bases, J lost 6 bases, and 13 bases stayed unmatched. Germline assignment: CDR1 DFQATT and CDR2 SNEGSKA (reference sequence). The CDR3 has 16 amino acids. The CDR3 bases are TGCAGTGCAATGACTAGCGGGAGTATTATTTCGGATACGCAGTATTTT. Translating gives CSAMTSGSIISDTQYF.

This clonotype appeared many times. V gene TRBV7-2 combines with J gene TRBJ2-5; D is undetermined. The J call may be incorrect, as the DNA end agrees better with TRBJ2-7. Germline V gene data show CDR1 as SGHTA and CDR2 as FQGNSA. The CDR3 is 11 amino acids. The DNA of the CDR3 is TGTGCCAGCAGCTCCGTCGACGAGCAGTACTTC. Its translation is CASSSVDEQYF.